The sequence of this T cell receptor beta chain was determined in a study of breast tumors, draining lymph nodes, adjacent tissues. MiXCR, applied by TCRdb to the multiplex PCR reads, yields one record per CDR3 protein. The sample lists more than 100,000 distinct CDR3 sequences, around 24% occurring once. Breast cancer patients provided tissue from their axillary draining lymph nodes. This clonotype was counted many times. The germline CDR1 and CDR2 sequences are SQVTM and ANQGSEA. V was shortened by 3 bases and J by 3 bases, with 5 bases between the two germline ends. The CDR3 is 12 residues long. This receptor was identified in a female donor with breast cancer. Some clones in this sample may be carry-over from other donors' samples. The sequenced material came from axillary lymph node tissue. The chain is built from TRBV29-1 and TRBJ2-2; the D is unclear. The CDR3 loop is CSVEVDTGELFF. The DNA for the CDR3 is TGCAGCGTTGAGGTGGACACCGGGGAGCTGTTTTTT.